This TCR beta chain was sequenced during a study of blood T cell repertoires in COVID-19. Overall study: Sites in the United States, Italy and Spain provided acute and convalescent COVID-19 samples. The analysed material was cDNA or gDNA that came from T cells, B-cell-depleted T cells, or PBMCs.

The Seattle patients joined while their infection was active and were tracked longitudinally afterward. How the authors handled the data: Reference gene primer amplification in the assay estimated nucleated cell counts. Sequenced by immunoSEQ multiplex PCR; TCRdb stores in-frame clones only, minus some. That table is the source of V, J and clone size, and D and trimming were worked out from the DNA. The table lists a few hundred thousand clones, about 88% of them singletons. The clonotype was recovered from a woman aged 25 to 39 with COVID-19, enrolled during active disease. What was sequenced was peripheral blood.

DNA for the CDR3: TGTGCCAGCAGCTTAGGAGGAACTGGAAACACCATATATTTT. It yields the protein CASSLGGTGNTIYF. This sequence joins TRBV11-3 and TRBJ1-3; D is ambiguous. There are 14 residues in the CDR3. Germline assignment: CDR1 SGHNT and CDR2 YENEEA. The V end was cut by 1 base, the J end by 2 bases, with 6 bases between.